This entry lists 12 T cell receptor beta chains sequenced from one sample in a study of response to subunit inactivated influenza vaccine. TCRdb reanalysed the RT-PCR reads using MiXCR and keeps one entry per CDR3 protein. There are roughly 780,000 distinct CDR3 sequences in the sample; under 20% occur only once, and roughly a tenth lies in the top ten. Specimen: PBMCs from blood, collected around 5 days after vaccination. The receptors originated from a man aged 45-60 years who received an inactivated influenza vaccine.

DNA of the CDR3: TGCAGCGCCAGGGGACTAGCGGGACCTAGCACAGATACGCAGTATTTT. Protein: CSARGLAGPSTDTQYF. The chain combines TRBV29-1 with TRBJ2-3; 13 bases are a match to TRBD2. In germline, CDR1 is SQVTM, CDR2 ANQGSEA. V shed 7 bases, J shed 0 bases, and the junction held 7 bases outside the gene matches. The CDR3 extends over 16 amino acids.

In its sample, this clonotype was seen a few times. J is TRBJ2-1 and V is TRBV4-3; 8 bases agree with TRBD2. In germline, CDR1 is LGHNA, CDR2 YSLEER. Unmatched junction bases numbered 19, after V lost 1 base and J lost 8 bases. This CDR3 contains 19 residues. CDR3 sequence (DNA): TGCGCCAGCAGCCAAGTGGCGGGACGGACTAGCCGAGCTAGCGATGAGCAGTTCTTC. Encoded protein: CASSQVAGRTSRASDEQFF.

A few counts support this clonotype. The gene calls are TRBV20-1 and TRBJ1-6; D may be TRBD1 (6 bases). This CDR3 comprises 16 residues. Germline-derived CDR1 and CDR2 are DFQATT and SNEGSKA (reference sequence). The ends were cut back, 0 bases at V and 6 bases at J, with 15 bases in the middle. The CDR3 DNA reads as TGCAGTGCTAGAGATCCGCGGGGGCGGACTAATTCACCCCTCCACTTT. The encoded protein is CSARDPRGRTNSPLHF.

The V call is TRBV5-1, the J call TRBJ2-1, with TRBD2 matching 13 bases. The CDR3 has 15 amino acids. V shed 5 bases, J shed 6 bases, and the junction held 5 bases outside the gene matches. CDR1 is SGHRS, CDR2 YFSETQ, per germline. The CDR3 bases are TGCGCCAGCAGTAACGGGACTAGCGGGATCAATGAGCAGTTCTTC. Protein: CASSNGTSGINEQFF.

This clonotype turned up a few times. The chain combines TRBV27 with TRBJ2-2; D remains unclear. The CDR3 consists of 13 residues. Germline V lookup: CDR1 MNHEY, CDR2 SMNVEV (reference sequence). With 6 bases removed from V and 7 bases from J, the gap between germline ends came to 12 bases. The CDR3 nucleotides read TGTGCCAGCAGGCGCCGGCGTGACGGGGAGCTGTTTTTT. Amino acid sequence: CASRRRRDGELFF.

This clonotype has a handful of counts. The chain has TRBV5-1 and TRBJ2-7, with D unclear. This CDR3 has 14 residues. Trimming removed 1 base from V and 2 bases from J, with 10 bases in between. Germline V lookup: CDR1 SGHRS, CDR2 YFSETQ. The CDR3 spells CASSLSAAAYEQYF. Here the CDR3 DNA reads TGCGCCAGCAGCTTGTCCGCGGCCGCCTACGAGCAGTACTTC.

This clonotype appeared a few times. The rearrangement uses TRBV20-1 and TRBJ2-7; 9 bases agree with TRBD1. This CDR3 is 17 amino acids long. Germline loops: CDR1 DFQATT, CDR2 SNEGSKA (reference sequence). The V gene end was trimmed by 4 bases and the J gene end by 1 base; junction bases not matched to a gene: 14. CDR3 residues: CSANQRPGTGKSYEQYF. The DNA of the CDR3 is TGCAGTGCTAATCAACGCCCCGGGACAGGGAAATCCTACGAGCAGTACTTC.

This clonotype was counted only a few times. V is TRBV6-1 and J is TRBJ2-3; D ambiguous. The V gene's germline CDR1 is MNHNS and CDR2 SASEGT. The CDR3 contains 15 residues. Trimming pared 6 bases from V and 0 bases from J, leaving 13 bases between. The CDR3 nucleotides read TGTGCCAGCAGCCCTGAAGGGTCTAGCACAGATACGCAGTATTTT. It translates to CASSPEGSSTDTQYF.

The chain employs TRBV11-3 and TRBJ2-1; 16 nucleotides align to TRBD2. Losses at the gene ends were 4 bases for V and 12 bases for J; bases not matched to a gene: 9. CDR1 and CDR2 (germline): SGHNT, YENEEA. CDR3 length: 16 residues. The CDR3 spells CASSSGTSGRAGRQFF. DNA of the CDR3: TGTGCCAGCAGCTCCGGGACTAGCGGGAGGGCCGGGCGGCAGTTCTTC.

This clonotype was picked up a small number of times. The chain is built from TRBV29-1 and TRBJ2-5, with 8 nucleotides matching TRBD1. The CDR3 sequence is 13 residues long. V lost 2 bases and J lost 9; bases outside the gene matches: 8. Germline V lookup: CDR1 SQVTM, CDR2 ANQGSEA. CDR3 in DNA: TGCAGCGTTGAAACCGGGACAGGTTTCGCCCAGTACTTC. Its protein is CSVETGTGFAQYF.

This clonotype has a count of ten or more. The chain combines TRBV5-1 with TRBJ2-3, with 7 bases lining up with TRBD1. This CDR3 comprises 12 residues. Germline lookup yields CDR1 SGHRS and CDR2 YFSETQ. With V trimmed by 4 bases and J by 10 bases, 6 bases remained unmatched. DNA of the CDR3: TGCGCCAGCAGCCCGGACAGGACTCCGCAGTATTTT. Translating it yields CASSPDRTPQYF.

J is TRBJ2-5 and V is TRBV5-1; 10 nucleotides agree with TRBD2. Germline CDR1 reads SGHRS; CDR2 reads YFSETQ. J lost 1 base, V lost 1 base, and 4 bases had no gene match. The CDR3 runs 16 residues. CDR3 nucleotide sequence: TGCGCCAGCAGCTTGTTCCCTAGCGGGGGCCAAGAGACCCAGTACTTC. It is translated as CASSLFPSGGQETQYF.